This T cell receptor beta chain is drawn from a study of blood T cell repertoires in COVID-19. Overall study: Acute and convalescent COVID-19 samples came from the United States, Italy and Spain. From T cells, B-cell-depleted T cells, or PBMCs came the material, which was cDNA or gDNA.

How the authors handled the data: Amplification with reference gene primers provided the estimates of nucleated cell counts. Repertoires were generated with immunoSEQ multiplex PCR, while TCRdb's copy carries only in-frame clones and drops some. The V and J calls and clone size are taken from that table; D and trimming were inferred from the DNA. The table records some 250,000 clones, about 90% of them present only once. CDR1 and CDR2 (germline): SGHTA, FQGTGA. V lost 5 bases and J lost 6, with 13 bases in between. The CDR3 is 14 amino acids. Assignment of participants to cohorts was predicated upon participant-reported clinical history.

This chain uses TRBV7-3 with TRBJ2-2, with D perhaps matching TRBD1 (6 bases). This clonotype was obtained from a woman aged 35 to 49 with acute COVID-19. The specimen was PBMCs or T cells enriched from blood (not recorded which). CDR3 in DNA: TGTGCCAGCAGCCCAACAGGGTCCGCCGGGGAGCTGTTTTTT. Translation gives CASSPTGSAGELFF.